A single sample is the source of the 32 T cell receptor beta chains below, sequenced in a study of T cell responses to AZD1222 COVID-19 vaccine (dated by TCRdb to about 2021). The library was prepared using the immunoSEQ multiplex PCR assay. The immuneACCESS repertoire file appears here via TCRdb, limited to in-frame rearrangements. These files lack a portion of the clones; in checked studies, under half of the deficit traces to unresolved V genes, and the cause of the others is not known. For this sample there are more than 95,000 clones; more than 70% appear just once. The top ten constitute under 20% of the sample. The intended sense of this specimen's time point label: about 28 days (+/-7) after the second vaccine dose. This sample comprised peripheral blood, obtained 28 days after the second AZD1222 dose. All receptors come from an adult who received the AZD1222 COVID-19 vaccine.

The rearrangement links TRBV11-2 to TRBJ1-4, with a possible D match to TRBD1 (6 bases). The V gene lost 6 bases and the J gene lost 2 bases, with 10 bases spanning the gap. CDR1 and CDR2 from the germline V gene are SGHAT and FQNNGV. This CDR3 is 14 amino acids long. The CDR3 region is CASRTGTTNEKLFF. Here the CDR3 DNA reads TGTGCCAGCAGAACAGGGACGACTAATGAAAAACTGTTTTTT.

The V gene is TRBV4-2, the J gene TRBJ2-3; tentative D call: TRBD2 (6 bases). The CDR3 extends over 14 amino acids. Trimming left V 10 bases short and J 3 bases short, with 17 bases between. Germline assignment: CDR1 LGHNA and CDR2 YNFKEQ. The CDR3 spells CATKAGRETDTQYF. The CDR3 region has the DNA TGTGCCACCAAGGCGGGGAGAGAGACAGATACGCAGTATTTT.

The chain links TRBV2 to TRBJ1-2; D ambiguous. Germline CDR1 and CDR2: SNHLY and FYNNEI. Between the trimmed V and J ends, which lost 5 bases and 8 bases, there was a span of 12 bases. CDR3 length: 12 amino acids. DNA of the CDR3: TGTGCCAGCAGTTTCGGGGTACAGGGCTACACCTTC. Translated: CASSFGVQGYTF.

V and J are TRBV9 and TRBJ1-1, with 8 bases that match TRBD1. Unmatched junction bases numbered 7, after V lost 3 bases and J lost 6 bases. This CDR3 contains 14 residues. The germline V gene encodes CDR1 SGDLS and CDR2 YYNGEE. The CDR3: CASSAGGIPPEAFF. DNA for the CDR3: TGTGCCAGCAGCGCAGGGGGCATCCCCCCTGAAGCTTTCTTT.

The chain combines TRBV6-5 with TRBJ2-7; TRBD2 is a possible D gene (7 bases). The V end lost 0 bases, the J end lost 5 bases, and 17 bases lay between the germline ends. CDR3 length: 16 amino acids. In germline, CDR1 is MNHEY, CDR2 SVGAGI. The CDR3 protein is CASSYSRDPGGHEQYF. Written as DNA, the CDR3 is TGTGCCAGCAGTTACTCGAGGGACCCGGGGGGCCACGAGCAGTACTTC.

The rearrangement joins TRBV13 to TRBJ2-1; 7 positions agree with TRBD1. In germline, CDR1 is PRHDT, CDR2 FYEKMQ (reference sequence). The CDR3 covers 16 residues. The V segment lost 5 bases and the J segment 5 bases; nucleotides outside the gene matches: 12. CDR3 protein: CASSIPTGTENNEQFF. The DNA of the CDR3 is TGTGCCAGCAGCATACCAACCGGGACAGAAAACAATGAGCAGTTCTTC.

With regard to this clone: Other DNA variants within this sample encode the same CDR3. The rearrangement links TRBV3-1 (or the pseudogene TRBV3-2) to TRBJ1-1, with no clear D. CDR3 length: 13 amino acids. The V gene lost 3 bases and the J gene lost 1 base, with 6 bases spanning the gap. Germline CDR1 LGHDT, CDR2 YNNKEL (reference sequence). The CDR3 loop is CASSQGGNTEAFF. CDR3 bases: TGTGCCAGCAGCCAGGGAGGGAACACTGAAGCTTTCTTT.

This rearrangement joins TRBV27 to TRBJ1-1, with D unresolved. Germline values: CDR1 MNHEY, CDR2 SMNVEV (reference sequence). The CDR3 runs to 13 residues. V lost 3 bases to trimming and J lost 2 bases, with 7 bases between them. In DNA, the CDR3 is TGTGCCAGCAGTTTTTACCTAAACACTGAAGCTTTCTTT. It yields the protein CASSFYLNTEAFF.

CDR3: CASRVAGNTGELFF. CDR3 DNA: TGTGCCAGCAGGGTAGCGGGGAACACCGGGGAGCTGTTTTTT. The V gene is TRBV6-5, the J gene TRBJ2-2, with 7 bases fitting TRBD2. Trimming removed 6 bases from V and 1 base from J; junction bases left unmatched: 2. Germline loops: CDR1 MNHEY, CDR2 SVGAGI. The CDR3 is 14 residues long.

The V gene is TRBV5-1, the J gene TRBJ2-7, with D possibly matching TRBD1 (5 bases). Trimming removed 4 bases from V and 4 bases from J, with 15 bases in between. Germline V gives CDR1 SGHRS, CDR2 YFSETQ. This CDR3 comprises 14 residues. The chain's CDR3 is CASSPDSPRYEQYF. The CDR3 region has the DNA TGCGCCAGCAGCCCAGACAGTCCTAGGTACGAGCAGTACTTC.

V and J are TRBV5-5 and TRBJ2-3; the D gene is possibly TRBD2 (6 bases). The CDR3 has 17 residues. Germline CDR1 reads SGHKS; CDR2 reads YYEKEE (reference sequence). Trimming removed 3 bases at V and 0 bases at J, with 17 bases between. DNA of the CDR3: TGTGCCAGCAGCTGGGCTGGAGGGGACGCTAGCACAGATACGCAGTATTTT. As protein: CASSWAGGDASTDTQYF.

This sequence joins TRBV5-1 and TRBJ2-7; D may match TRBD1 or TRBD2 (6 bases each). There are 13 residues in the CDR3. Germline CDR1 SGHRS, CDR2 YFSETQ. V lost 2 bases and J lost 6, with 12 bases in between. The CDR3 loop is CASSLAQGGEQYF. In DNA form, the CDR3 reads TGCGCCAGCAGCTTAGCACAGGGAGGCGAGCAGTACTTC.

J is TRBJ1-3 and V is TRBV11-2; D unclear. V lost 1 base and J lost 2, with 6 bases in between. Germline CDR1 SGHAT, CDR2 FQNNGV. The length of the CDR3 is 14 residues. The CDR3 sequence: CASSLGSPGNTIYF. The CDR3 nucleotides are TGTGCCAGCAGCTTAGGCAGCCCTGGAAACACCATATATTTT.

The chain carries TRBV5-6 and TRBJ1-2, with 10 bases lining up with TRBD1. Trimming cost V 4 bases and J 8 bases; bases outside gene matches: 11. The CDR3 is 15 residues long. Germline values: CDR1 SGHDT, CDR2 YYEEEE. The CDR3 sequence: CASSPPLGTGVGYTF. The DNA of the CDR3 is TGTGCCAGCAGCCCCCCACTAGGGACAGGGGTCGGCTACACCTTC.

The CDR3 DNA follows: TGCAGCGTTGAAGGCCAGGGCGTGGGCAATGAGCAGTTCTTC. It codes for CSVEGQGVGNEQFF. This chain links TRBV29-1 with TRBJ2-1; TRBD1 might be the D (5 bases). Looked up from germline, CDR1 is SQVTM and CDR2 is ANQGSEA. This CDR3 region has 14 residues. V lost 1 base and J lost 6, with 13 bases in between.

V usage is TRBV19 and J usage is TRBJ1-6; unclear D gene. Trimming left V 5 bases short and J 6 bases short, with 8 bases between. This CDR3 comprises 13 residues. Germline CDR1 reads LNHDA; CDR2 reads SQIVND (reference sequence). The CDR3 region has the DNA TGTGCCAGTAGTCAGCGACCTAATTCACCCCTCCACTTT. Residues: CASSQRPNSPLHF.

CDR3 loop: CASSVGTSGGASDTQYF. Written as DNA, the CDR3 is TGTGCCAGCAGCGTAGGCACTAGCGGGGGGGCTTCAGATACGCAGTATTTT. The chain employs TRBV9 and TRBJ2-3; 13 bases map to TRBD2. This CDR3 is built from 17 residues. In germline, CDR1 is SGDLS, CDR2 YYNGEE. After removal of 0 bases from V and 4 bases from J, the junction contained 5 bases not matched to a gene.

The chain joins TRBV2 to TRBJ1-4, with D unresolved. In germline, CDR1 is SNHLY, CDR2 FYNNEI. The CDR3 sequence is 15 residues long. Trimming took off 8 bases at V and 1 base at J, with 14 bases between the two ends. The CDR3: CASGGDGETNEKLFF. The DNA for the CDR3 is TGTGCCAGCGGCGGTGATGGGGAAACTAATGAAAAACTGTTTTTT.

This clone showed up just once. The chain combines TRBV7-2 with TRBJ1-6; D unresolved. The CDR3 is 16 amino acids. V was trimmed by 1 base and J by 3 bases, leaving 10 bases between them. Germline V gene data show CDR1 as SGHTA and CDR2 as FQGNSA. This chain's CDR3 is CASSLVGRFYNSPLHF. The CDR3 DNA follows: TGTGCCAGCAGCTTAGTTGGCAGATTCTATAATTCACCCCTCCACTTT.

This chain links TRBV24-1 with TRBJ2-3; 9 bases are shared with TRBD2. Looked up from germline, CDR1 is KGHDR and CDR2 is SFDVKD. This CDR3 is built from 13 residues. The ends lost 5 bases at V and 6 bases at J; junction bases unmatched: 2. Here the CDR3 reads CATSGLAGDTQYF. Here the CDR3 DNA reads TGTGCCACCAGTGGTCTAGCGGGGGATACGCAGTATTTT.

This clone appeared a few times. V and J are TRBV24-1 and TRBJ2-1; D might be TRBD2 (5 bases). This CDR3 has 17 amino acids. The V end was cut by 3 bases, the J end by 3 bases, with 17 bases between. Germline V gene lookup returns CDR1 KGHDR and CDR2 SFDVKD. CDR3 in DNA: TGTGCCACCAGTGATAGGTTGGGGTCGGGGTACTACAATGAGCAGTTCTTC. The encoded protein is CATSDRLGSGYYNEQFF.

The chain uses TRBV5-1 and TRBJ1-4; D is unclear. Trimming cost V 4 bases and J 2 bases, with 9 bases left between them. The CDR3 length is 14 residues. Germline loops: CDR1 SGHRS, CDR2 YFSETQ. CDR3 sequence: CASSPQATNEKLFF. Written as DNA, the CDR3 is TGCGCCAGCAGCCCGCAGGCTACTAATGAAAAACTGTTTTTT.

V usage is TRBV19 and J usage is TRBJ1-2, with TRBD1 matching over 11 bases. The V segment lost 3 bases and the J segment 4 bases; nucleotides outside the gene matches: 10. The germline V gene has CDR1 LNHDA and CDR2 SQIVND (reference sequence). This CDR3 spans 17 amino acids. CDR3 nucleotide sequence: TGTGCCAGTAGTATTGGGTTCGGGACAGGGGGGATCTATGGCTACACCTTC. It is translated as CASSIGFGTGGIYGYTF.

The rearrangement uses TRBV28 and TRBJ1-3; unclear D gene. Trimming removed 3 bases from V and 2 bases from J, with 8 bases in between. The V gene's germline CDR1 is MDHEN and CDR2 SYDVKM. This CDR3 spans 14 amino acids. The CDR3 region is CASSFRTAGNTIYF. The CDR3 coding sequence is TGTGCCAGCAGTTTCCGGACGGCTGGAAACACCATATATTTT. The full variable domain, rest sourced from reference TRBV28 and TRBJ1-3, is DVKVTQSSRYLVKRTGEKVFLECVQDMDHENMFWYRQDPGLGLRLIYFSYDVKMKEKGDIPEGYSVSREKKERFSLILESASTNQTSMYLCASSFRTAGNTIYFGEGSWLTVV.

V is TRBV3-1 (or the pseudogene TRBV3-2) and J is TRBJ2-1, with 9 bases matching TRBD1. Germline V gene data show CDR1 as LGHDT and CDR2 as YNNKEL (reference sequence). CDR3 length: 15 amino acids. The junction had 6 bases not matched to a gene; V was cut back by 3 bases and J by 6 bases. The CDR3 sequence is CASSQIQGAVNEQFF. In DNA, the CDR3 is TGTGCCAGCAGCCAGATACAGGGGGCGGTCAATGAGCAGTTCTTC.

V is TRBV5-1 and J is TRBJ1-3; D unresolved. V was shortened by 5 bases and J by 0 bases, with 12 bases between the two germline ends. Germline loops: CDR1 SGHRS, CDR2 YFSETQ. CDR3 length equals 15 residues. This CDR3 reads CASRRTLDSGNTIYF. The CDR3 nucleotides are TGCGCCAGCAGACGAACCTTGGACTCTGGAAACACCATATATTTT. Full variable domain (remainder filled in from reference TRBV5-1 and TRBJ1-3): KAGVTQTPRYLIKTRGQQVTLSCSPISGHRSVSWYQQTPGQGLQFLFEYFSETQRNKGNFPGRFSGRQFSNSRSEMNVSTLELGDSALYLCASRRTLDSGNTIYFGEGSWLTVV.

The chain carries TRBV28 and TRBJ2-7; D ambiguous. CDR1 MDHEN and CDR2 SYDVKM come from the germline V gene. V lost 4 bases and J lost 2, with 12 bases in between. The CDR3 is 14 amino acids. CDR3 DNA sequence: TGTGCCAGCAGTTCCCGGACCCTCCCCTACGAGCAGTACTTC. Translating gives CASSSRTLPYEQYF.

CDR3: CASSPGRWGYNEQFF. The DNA for the CDR3 is TGCGCCAGCAGCCCGGGACGATGGGGCTACAATGAGCAGTTCTTC. The chain carries TRBV5-1 and TRBJ2-1; the D gene could be TRBD1 or TRBD2 (5 bases each). CDR3 size: 15 residues. Germline lookup yields CDR1 SGHRS and CDR2 YFSETQ. V lost 4 bases and J lost 3, with 14 bases in between. Full variable domain (missing parts from reference TRBV5-1 and TRBJ2-1): KAGVTQTPRYLIKTRGQQVTLSCSPISGHRSVSWYQQTPGQGLQFLFEYFSETQRNKGNFPGRFSGRQFSNSRSEMNVSTLELGDSALYLCASSPGRWGYNEQFFGPGTRLTVL.

The chain carries TRBV2 and TRBJ2-1; D not resolved. In germline, CDR1 is SNHLY, CDR2 FYNNEI. V shed 4 bases and J shed 1 base, with 14 bases lying between them. CDR3 length: 16 amino acids. The CDR3 reads CASSVLLPNSYNEQFF. The CDR3 nucleotides are TGTGCCAGCAGTGTACTCCTACCAAATTCCTACAATGAGCAGTTCTTC. Combining the CDR3 with reference TRBV2 and TRBJ2-1 gives the whole variable domain EPEVTQTPSHQVTQMGQEVILRCVPISNHLYFYWYRQILGQKVEFLVSFYNNEISEKSEIFDDQFSVERPDGSNFTLKIRSTKLEDSAMYFCASSVLLPNSYNEQFFGPGTRLTVL.

V is TRBV6-5 and J is TRBJ2-2, with TRBD1 matching 7 bases. Germline-derived CDR1 and CDR2 are MNHEY and SVGAGI. The CDR3 is 15 residues long. With 2 bases clipped from V and 7 bases from J, the junction kept 7 bases outside the gene matches. CDR3 DNA: TGTGCCAGCAGTTACGGGGACAGCCGCGGCGGGGAGCTGTTTTTT. Its translation: CASSYGDSRGGELFF.

The chain uses TRBV20-1 and TRBJ1-1; no clear D. Germline V CDR1 and CDR2: DFQATT, SNEGSKA (reference sequence). The CDR3 has 11 amino acids. The V gene lost 5 bases and the J gene lost 5 bases, with 9 bases spanning the gap. CDR3 sequence reads: CSAPRGTEAFF. In nucleotides, the CDR3 is TGCAGTGCTCCCAGAGGAACTGAAGCTTTCTTT.

The chain recombines TRBV6-4 with TRBJ2-2; 10 bases are shared with TRBD2. The CDR3 spans 17 residues. The trim removed 6 bases at V and 4 bases at J, leaving 11 bases unmatched. Germline V lookup: CDR1 MRHNA, CDR2 SNTAGT. The CDR3 sequence: CASRAKREGLCTGELFF. CDR3 DNA sequence: TGTGCCAGCAGGGCCAAGCGGGAGGGCCTCTGCACCGGGGAGCTGTTTTTT.